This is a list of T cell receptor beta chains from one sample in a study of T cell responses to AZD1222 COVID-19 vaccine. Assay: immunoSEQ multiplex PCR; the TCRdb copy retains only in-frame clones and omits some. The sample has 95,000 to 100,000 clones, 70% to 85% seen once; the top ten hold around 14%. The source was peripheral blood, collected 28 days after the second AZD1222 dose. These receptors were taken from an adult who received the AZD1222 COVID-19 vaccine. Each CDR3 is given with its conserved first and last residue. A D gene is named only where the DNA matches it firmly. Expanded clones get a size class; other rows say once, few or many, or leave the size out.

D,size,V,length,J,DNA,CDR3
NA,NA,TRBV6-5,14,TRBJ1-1,TGTGCCAGCAGTTACACCCTACAGAACACTGAAGCTTTCTTT,CASSYTLQNTEAFF
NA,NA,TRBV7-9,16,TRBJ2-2,TGTGCCAGCACCATTTGGCGGAGTACGAACACCGGGGAGCTGTTTTTT,CASTIWRSTNTGELFF
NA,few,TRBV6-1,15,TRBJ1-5,TGTGCCAGCAGTGAAGCCCGGTCCCGGGATCAGCCCCAGCATTTT,CASSEARSRDQPQHF
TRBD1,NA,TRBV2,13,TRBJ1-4,TGTGCCAGTGAGGGGGCGCAAAATGAAAAACTGTTTTTT,CASEGAQNEKLFF
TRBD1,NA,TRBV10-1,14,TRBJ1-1,TGCGCCAGCAGTGGCGGACAGGTGAACACTGAAGCTTTCTTT,CASSGGQVNTEAFF
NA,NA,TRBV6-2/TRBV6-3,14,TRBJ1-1,TGTGCCAGCAGTTACGGCACGGAGAACACTGAAGCTTTCTTT,CASSYGTENTEAFF
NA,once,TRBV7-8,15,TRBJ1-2,TGTGCCAGCAGCTTAGCGCTGGCCCAGTTATATGGCTACACCTTC,CASSLALAQLYGYTF
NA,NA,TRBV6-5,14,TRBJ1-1,TGTGCCAGCAGGCCGGGGGGAGGGAGCACTGAAGCTTTCTTT,CASRPGGGSTEAFF
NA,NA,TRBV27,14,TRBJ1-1,TGTGCCAGCAGGCCCGGGACACCGAACACTGAAGCTTTCTTT,CASRPGTPNTEAFF
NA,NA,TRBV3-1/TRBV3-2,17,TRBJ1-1,TGTGCCAGCAGCCAAGAGCTCGTGATAGGGCTTAACACTGAAGCTTTCTTT,CASSQELVIGLNTEAFF
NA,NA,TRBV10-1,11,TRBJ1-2,TGCGCCAGCAGTGTCGACTATGGCTACACCTTC,CASSVDYGYTF
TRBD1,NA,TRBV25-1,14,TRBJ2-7,TGTGCCAGCGCCGACAGGGTCAACTCCTACGAGCAGTACTTC,CASADRVNSYEQYF
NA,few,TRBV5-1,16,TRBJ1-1,TGCGCCAGCAGCTTAAGCACAGGGCGCAAGGGCACTGAAGCTTTCTTT,CASSLSTGRKGTEAFF
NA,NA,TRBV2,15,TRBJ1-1,TGTGCCAGCAGGGAAAACGGGATCCAGAACACTGAAGCTTTCTTT,CASRENGIQNTEAFF
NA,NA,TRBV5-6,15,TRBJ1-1,TGTGCCAGCAGCTTGGCTGGTCTCATGAACACTGAAGCTTTCTTT,CASSLAGLMNTEAFF
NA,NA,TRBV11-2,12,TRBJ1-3,TGTGCCAGCAGTGGGGGGGGAAACACCATATATTTT,CASSGGGNTIYF
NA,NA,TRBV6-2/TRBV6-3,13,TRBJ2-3,TGTGCCAGCAGTGCGCAGAACACAGATACGCAGTATTTT,CASSAQNTDTQYF
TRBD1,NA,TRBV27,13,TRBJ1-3,TGTGCCAGCCGGGACAGCTCTGGAAACACCATATATTTT,CASRDSSGNTIYF
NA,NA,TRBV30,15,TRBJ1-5,TGTGCCTGGAGCTTGGTTCGAGGGGGGAATCAGCCCCAGCATTTT,CAWSLVRGGNQPQHF
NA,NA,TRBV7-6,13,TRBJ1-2,TGTGCCAGCAGCCCGGGACTCCTCTATGGCTACACCTTC,CASSPGLLYGYTF